Shown below are 20 T cell receptor beta chains from a single sample sequenced in a study of early T cells in non-severe SARS-CoV-2 infection. TCRdb re-called the 5' RACE reads through MiXCR, storing one row per CDR3 protein. Of some 120,000 distinct CDR3 sequences listed, 15% were seen once; the top ten hold 20% to 25%. Material for sequencing was whole blood. These receptors were taken from an adult who was a healthcare worker with PCR-confirmed SARS-CoV-2 infection or an uninfected control (not recorded which).

This clonotype was observed a few times. The chain has TRBV12-3 or TRBV12-4 and TRBJ1-6; the D gene is possibly TRBD1 (5 bases). V gave up 3 bases and J gave up 10 bases, with 13 bases separating them. The CDR3 totals 14 residues. In DNA form, the CDR3 reads TGTGCCAGCAGTTTTGATCAGGGAGGCTCACCCCTCCACTTT. The encoded protein is CASSFDQGGSPLHF.

This clonotype was found a few times. The chain joins TRBV7-9 to TRBJ2-1; 8 nucleotides match TRBD2. Germline CDR1 is SEHNR and CDR2 is FQNEAQ (reference sequence). Trimming at V came to 5 bases and at J to 10 bases, leaving 13 bases not matched to a gene. The CDR3 is made up of 15 amino acids. CDR3 amino acids: CASSPRAGGAWEQFF. CDR3 DNA: TGTGCCAGCAGCCCCCGAGCCGGGGGGGCCTGGGAGCAGTTCTTC.

V is TRBV20-1 and J is TRBJ1-2; D gene ambiguous. V was cut by 0 bases and J by 3 bases, with 11 bases left in between. From germline, CDR1 is DFQATT and CDR2 SNEGSKA (reference sequence). CDR3 length: 14 amino acids. The DNA for the CDR3 is TGCAGTGCTAGAGATCGGGATGGGGACTATGGCTACACCTTC. It translates to CSARDRDGDYGYTF.

The sample holds many counts of this clonotype. The chain carries TRBV6-5 and TRBJ2-7; 10 positions match TRBD1. The CDR3 loop spans 15 amino acids. Germline V gene lookup returns CDR1 MNHEY and CDR2 SVGAGI. Unmatched junction bases numbered 8, after V lost 2 bases and J lost 7 bases. The CDR3 DNA reads TGTGCCAGCAGTTACCAAGGACAGGGGGGAGGAGAGCAGTACTTC. As protein: CASSYQGQGGGEQYF.

The table lists this clonotype with many counts. The rearrangement uses TRBV19 and TRBJ2-7; 10 bases map to TRBD1. Trimming removed 6 bases from V and 6 bases from J; junction bases left unmatched: 11. Germline CDR1 reads LNHDA; CDR2 reads SQIVND (reference sequence). This CDR3 has 15 residues. CDR3 in DNA: TGTGCCAGTAGGGAGCCGGGACAGGGGACCAGCGAGCAGTACTTC. It translates to CASREPGQGTSEQYF.

Regarding this clonotype: One end of the junction fails to match germline, which may point to a read error. The CDR3 region is CASSSRGSSLHF. The CDR3 nucleotides are TGTGCCAGCAGTTCAAGGGGTTCATCCCTCCACTTT. V gene TRBV25-1 combines with J gene TRBJ1-6; a possible D gene is TRBD1 (5 bases). The CDR3 has 12 amino acids. Germline CDR1 reads MGHDK; CDR2 reads SYGVNS.

The chain joins TRBV7-2 to TRBJ2-7; no clear D gene. Germline-derived CDR1 and CDR2 are SGHTA and FQGNSA. The CDR3 is 12 residues long. V dropped 0 bases and J dropped 7 bases, with 7 bases sitting between them. The CDR3 region is CASSLAHVEQYF. In DNA form, the CDR3 reads TGTGCCAGCAGCTTAGCACATGTGGAGCAGTACTTC.

Concerning this clonotype: Sequence at one end of the junction differs from germline and may be a read error. J is TRBJ2-7 and V is TRBV6-5; D unresolved. The CDR3 is made up of 13 amino acids. The germline CDR1 and CDR2 sequences are MNHEY and SVGAGI. For the CDR3, the DNA is TGTGCCAGCAGTTTCGCCCGTACCTCCGTGTTCGTCTTC. Translated: CASSFARTSVFVF.

This clonotype appeared a few times. V gene TRBV3-1 combines with J gene TRBJ2-2, with D unclear. The CDR3 length is 13 residues. V was cut by 4 bases and J by 4 bases, with 7 bases left in between. Germline V lookup: CDR1 LGHDT, CDR2 YNNKEL (reference sequence). The CDR3 nucleotides are TGTGCCAGCAGCCTTCCCGCCACCGGGGAGCTGTTTTTT. It specifies CASSLPATGELFF.

This clonotype was counted a single time. This chain connects TRBV11-2 to TRBJ1-1; D is unclear. CDR3 length equals 15 residues. The V end was cut by 5 bases, the J end by 1 base, with 14 bases between. The V gene's germline CDR1 is SGHAT and CDR2 FQNNGV. DNA for the CDR3: TGTGCCAGCAGCGAGAGAGGCGCGGGGAACACTGAAGCTTTCTTT. It is translated as CASSERGAGNTEAFF.

This clonotype was observed a few times. The CDR3 reads CASSVRGDQFRELFF. In nucleotides, the CDR3 is TGTGCCAGCAGCGTGAGGGGTGATCAGTTCCGGGAGCTGTTTTTT. The chain couples TRBV9 to TRBJ2-2; either TRBD1 or TRBD2 may fit D (5 bases each). Germline V gives CDR1 SGDLS, CDR2 YYNGEE. CDR3 length: 15 residues. With 2 bases removed from V and 9 bases from J, the gap between germline ends came to 17 bases.

This chain joins TRBV7-6 and TRBJ2-1, with D perhaps assigned TRBD1 or TRBD2 (6 bases each). The V and J ends lost 0 bases and 6 bases respectively, with 15 bases between them. Per the germline V gene, CDR1 is SGHVS and CDR2 is FNYEAQ. CDR3 length: 16 residues. CDR3 protein: CASSLAGGPLGNEQFF. The CDR3 region has the DNA TGTGCCAGCAGCTTAGCGGGGGGCCCCTTGGGCAATGAGCAGTTCTTC. The full variable domain, in which reference TRBV7-6 and TRBJ2-1 provide the parts outside the CDR3, is GAGVSQSPRYKVTKRGQDVALRCDPISGHVSLYWYRQALGQGPEFLTYFNYEAQQDKSGLPNDRFSAERPEGSISTLTIQRTEQRDSAMYRCASSLAGGPLGNEQFFGPGTRLTVL.

The chain uses TRBV4-1 and TRBJ1-6; 7 nucleotides align to TRBD1. The germline V gene encodes CDR1 MGHRA and CDR2 YSYEKL. With V trimmed by 2 bases and J by 11 bases, 12 bases remained unmatched. This CDR3 spans 16 amino acids. CDR3 bases: TGCGCCAGCAGCCAATTGGGTGGACAGGCAGTGACACCCCTCCACTTT. Translated: CASSQLGGQAVTPLHF.

CDR3 sequence (DNA): TGCGCCAGCAGCTTATCTCTGGGGGGGCCCTGGGATACGCAGTATTTT. This translates into CASSLSLGGPWDTQYF. The genes are TRBV5-1 and TRBJ2-3; the D gene is possibly TRBD2 (7 bases). There are 16 residues in the CDR3. Germline CDR1 is SGHRS and CDR2 is YFSETQ. Trimming took 2 bases from V and 6 from J, leaving 19 bases between them.

This clonotype showed up many times. The chain has TRBV18 and TRBJ2-3; 8 bases are a match to TRBD2. The CDR3 is made up of 16 amino acids. J lost 0 bases, V lost 3 bases, and 5 bases had no gene match. From germline, CDR1 is KGHSH and CDR2 LQKENI. The CDR3 loop reads CASSPTAGASTDTQYF. The CDR3 nucleotides are TGTGCCAGCTCACCCACAGCGGGGGCTAGCACAGATACGCAGTATTTT. Full variable domain (missing parts from reference TRBV18 and TRBJ2-3): NAGVMQNPRHLVRRRGQEARLRCSPMKGHSHVYWYRQLPEEGLKFMVYLQKENIIDESGMPKERFSAEFPKEGPSILRIQQVVRGDSAAYFCASSPTAGASTDTQYFGPGTRLTVL.

The gene calls are TRBV2 and TRBJ1-6, with D unresolved. Trimming shortened V by 4 bases and J by 11 bases, and 9 bases separated the two germline ends. CDR3 size: 12 residues. Germline CDR1 and CDR2: SNHLY and FYNNEI. Here the CDR3 DNA reads TGTGCCAGCAGTGGAACCGGGACACCCCTCCACTTT. Translation: CASSGTGTPLHF.

The rearrangement links TRBV18 to TRBJ1-1; D not certain. CDR1 is KGHSH, CDR2 LQKENI, per germline. The CDR3 runs to 16 residues. The V end was cut by 3 bases, the J end by 0 bases, with 14 bases between. CDR3 loop: CASSPESGFLNTEAFF. The CDR3 nucleotides read TGTGCCAGCTCACCGGAGTCTGGGTTCCTGAACACTGAAGCTTTCTTT.

This clonotype was observed a few times. The chain uses TRBV4-1 and TRBJ1-1; unclear D gene. The germline gives CDR1 MGHRA, CDR2 YSYEKL. This CDR3 contains 11 residues. Trimming stripped 0 bases from V and 13 bases from J, with 9 bases between. This CDR3 reads CASSQDSENFF. CDR3 DNA sequence: TGCGCCAGCAGCCAAGATAGTGAGAATTTCTTT.

This clonotype was seen a handful of times. V and J are TRBV27 and TRBJ2-5; 9 nucleotides align to TRBD2. The CDR3 runs 15 residues. Germline CDR1 MNHEY, CDR2 SMNVEV (reference sequence). V lost 4 bases and J lost 4; bases outside the gene matches: 7. DNA for the CDR3: TGTGCCAGCAGTTCTATAGCGGGGGTGCTAGAGACCCAGTACTTC. As protein: CASSSIAGVLETQYF.

The chain recombines TRBV10-2 with TRBJ1-2; D is perhaps TRBD1 (6 bases). CDR1 WSHSY and CDR2 SAAADI come from the germline V gene. Between the trimmed V and J ends, which lost 5 bases and 7 bases, there was a span of 14 bases. This CDR3 spans 13 amino acids. CDR3 DNA: TGCGCCAGCAGTACCTCAGGGGTTAGTGGCTACACCTTC. Its translation is CASSTSGVSGYTF.